This record covers a single T cell receptor (beta chain). The study's library attached unique molecular identifiers to single cDNA molecules. In TCRdb, the RACE reads were re-called with MiXCR into one record per CDR3 protein. The data show roughly 160,000 distinct CDR3 sequences, about 14% seen once. The data belong to a study of human T cells and chemical hapten exposure. V was trimmed by 5 bases and J by 10 bases, leaving 18 bases between them. This CDR3 comprises 15 residues. Time point meaning: patch test 1, 2 weeks after DPC sensitization. Treatment denoted: therapeutic diphenylcyclopropenone sensitization with weekly scalp DPC.

This TCR was recovered from a woman aged 25 to 39 with alopecia areata. Some clones in this sample may be carry-over from other donors' samples. The input for sequencing was whole blood, taken in connection with sensitization to the hapten diphenylcyclopropenone (DPC). This chain uses TRBV12-3 or TRBV12-4 with TRBJ1-6; no reliable D call. CDR3 nucleotides: TGTGCCAGCAGTCCGCCGGGCGGGAGTCCCTCACCCCTCCACTTT. This encodes CASSPPGGSPSPLHF.